This entry lists 24 T cell receptor beta chains sequenced from one sample in a study of shared clonotypes between healthy human individuals. Generated by immunoSEQ multiplex PCR, the TCRdb table keeps only in-frame clones and is missing some. The sample consists of some 1.4 million clones, approximately 97% of them appearing once. The sequenced sample consisted of naive CD4+ T cells sorted from blood. Documented subset: CD45RA+ positively selected. All receptors derive from a man aged 30 to 39 in good health.

The rearrangement links TRBV7-3 to TRBJ2-3; D gene uncertain. CDR1 is SGHTA and CDR2 is FQGTGA in the germline V gene. With 1 base removed from V and 1 base from J, the gap between germline ends came to 6 bases. The CDR3 has 14 residues. The CDR3 coding sequence is TGTGCCAGCAGCTTAAGTTTCGGCACAGATACGCAGTATTTT. It specifies CASSLSFGTDTQYF.

This chain uses TRBV15 with TRBJ2-6; D gene ambiguous. The V gene lost 3 bases and the J gene lost 5 bases, with 5 bases spanning the gap. The CDR3 is 13 residues long. From germline, CDR1 is LNHNV and CDR2 YYDKDF (reference sequence). The CDR3 region has the DNA TGTGCCACCAGCAGCCTCAGGGCCAACGTCCTGACTTTC. This translates into CATSSLRANVLTF.

The gene calls are TRBV29-1 and TRBJ2-7; 9 bases match TRBD1. Trimming removed 6 bases from V and 13 bases from J; junction bases left unmatched: 19. CDR1 is SQVTM, CDR2 ANQGSEA, per germline. The CDR3 runs 14 residues. Here the CDR3 reads CSVRTMGTGFFQYF. CDR3 DNA: TGCAGCGTCCGGACCATGGGGACAGGGTTTTTTCAATACTTC.

J is TRBJ2-1 and V is TRBV18, with D perhaps given as TRBD1 or TRBD2 (5 bases each). The length of the CDR3 is 13 residues. The germline gives CDR1 KGHSH, CDR2 LQKENI. The V and J ends lost 2 bases and 6 bases respectively, with 8 bases between them. CDR3 coding DNA: TGTGCCAGCTCACCAGGGACCCTCAATGAGCAGTTCTTC. It codes for CASSPGTLNEQFF.

V is TRBV27 and J is TRBJ2-7; TRBD2 aligns across 7 bases. There are 13 residues in the CDR3. V was clipped by 8 bases and J by 7 bases; unmatched bases: 11. The germline V gene has CDR1 MNHEY and CDR2 SMNVEV (reference sequence). CDR3 in amino acids: CASRGVNDDEQYF. CDR3 DNA sequence: TGTGCCAGCCGGGGGGTAAATGACGATGAGCAGTACTTC.

The chain uses TRBV27 and TRBJ2-1, with TRBD2 matching over 9 bases. Germline assignment: CDR1 MNHEY and CDR2 SMNVEV (reference sequence). With V trimmed by 1 base and J by 7 bases, 5 bases remained unmatched. There are 15 residues in the CDR3. The CDR3, as DNA: TGTGCCAGCAGTTTATACGCGGGAGGGCTGAATGAGCAGTTCTTC. Residues: CASSLYAGGLNEQFF.

This chain uses TRBV7-9 with TRBJ2-1, with D unresolved. Trimming shortened V by 1 base and J by 6 bases, and 10 bases separated the two germline ends. The CDR3 runs to 14 residues. From germline, CDR1 is SEHNR and CDR2 FQNEAQ (reference sequence). The CDR3, as DNA: TGTGCCAGCAGCTTAGGGAATCCAGGCAATGAGCAGTTCTTC. Protein product: CASSLGNPGNEQFF.

The V and J genes are TRBV11-2 and TRBJ2-7; weak D call: TRBD2 (6 bases). The CDR3 totals 17 residues. V was trimmed by 1 base and J by 2 bases, leaving 18 bases between them. Germline loops: CDR1 SGHAT, CDR2 FQNNGV. The CDR3, as DNA: TGTGCCAGCAGCTTAGGCCCTCGGGCGGGGTACCCCTACGAGCAGTACTTC. Amino acid sequence: CASSLGPRAGYPYEQYF.

CDR3 residues: CASSPRENSIYEQYF. CDR3 in DNA: TGTGCCAGCAGCCCTCGGGAAAACTCCATATACGAGCAGTACTTC. The V and J genes are TRBV7-2 and TRBJ2-7, with D maybe TRBD2 (5 bases). Germline assignment: CDR1 SGHTA and CDR2 FQGNSA. Deletions cut 5 bases from V and 4 bases from J, with 18 bases between. The CDR3 covers 15 residues.

The chain joins TRBV5-6 to TRBJ1-1, with D unresolved. The CDR3 totals 15 residues. Germline V gene lookup returns CDR1 SGHDT and CDR2 YYEEEE. V was shortened by 3 bases and J by 8 bases, with 20 bases between the two germline ends. The DNA for the CDR3 is TGTGCCAGCAGCTCCCGATCAGGCCTCAGACGGGAAGCTTTCTTT. Its protein is CASSSRSGLRREAFF.

The CDR3 reads CASSLPGQRGYTF. For the CDR3, the DNA is TGTGCCAGCAGTTTACCGGGACAGAGAGGCTACACCTTC. The chain links TRBV28 to TRBJ1-2; 7 bases agree with TRBD1. V trimming: 2 bases; J trimming: 8 bases; junction bases outside the gene matches: 5. CDR3 size: 13 residues. Germline V gene data show CDR1 as MDHEN and CDR2 as SYDVKM.

The V call is TRBV27, the J call TRBJ2-7; D remains unclear. The CDR3 runs 15 residues. V was shortened by 4 bases and J by 3 bases, with 16 bases between the two germline ends. CDR1 and CDR2 (germline): MNHEY, SMNVEV (reference sequence). This CDR3 is CASSSARGNHYEQYF. The CDR3 region has the DNA TGTGCCAGCAGTTCCGCTCGCGGCAATCACTACGAGCAGTACTTC.

The rearrangement links TRBV6-1 to TRBJ1-5, with TRBD1 matching 10 bases. This CDR3 contains 18 residues. From germline, CDR1 is MNHNS and CDR2 SASEGT. With 4 bases clipped from V and 1 base from J, the junction kept 10 bases outside the gene matches. Here the CDR3 DNA reads TGTGCCAGCAGTGGACAGGGGGCCCAGCGTTCGAGCAATCAGCCCCAGCATTTT. It codes for CASSGQGAQRSSNQPQHF.

The genes are TRBV18 and TRBJ1-3; 7 bases match TRBD1. The junction had 10 bases not matched to a gene; V was cut back by 2 bases and J by 0 bases. The germline CDR1 and CDR2 sequences are KGHSH and LQKENI. This CDR3 is built from 18 residues. The CDR3 sequence: CASSPRGQPVSSGNTIYF. As DNA, the CDR3 is TGTGCCAGCTCACCAAGGGGACAGCCTGTTAGCTCTGGAAACACCATATATTTT.

The chain couples TRBV5-6 to TRBJ1-5; D is unresolved. Germline V gene data show CDR1 as SGHDT and CDR2 as YYEEEE. The CDR3 length is 12 residues. V was shortened by 4 bases and J by 6 bases, with 8 bases between the two germline ends. The CDR3 DNA reads TGTGCCAGCAGCCTTTTTCTTCAGCCCCAGCATTTT. This encodes CASSLFLQPQHF.

The table lists this clone with a few counts. The chain couples TRBV5-1 to TRBJ1-5, with 9 bases fitting TRBD1. CDR1 and CDR2 from the germline V gene are SGHRS and YFSETQ. The length of the CDR3 is 15 residues. V was clipped by 5 bases and J by 4 bases; unmatched bases: 7. The CDR3 here is CASSFPGTGNQPQHF. Here the CDR3 DNA reads TGCGCCAGCAGTTTCCCCGGGACAGGGAATCAGCCCCAGCATTTT. Together with reference TRBV5-1 and TRBJ1-5, the CDR3 gives the full variable domain: KAGVTQTPRYLIKTRGQQVTLSCSPISGHRSVSWYQQTPGQGLQFLFEYFSETQRNKGNFPGRFSGRQFSNSRSEMNVSTLELGDSALYLCASSFPGTGNQPQHFGDGTRLSIL.

V usage is TRBV7-9 and J usage is TRBJ1-1; 7 bases line up with TRBD1. CDR1 is SEHNR and CDR2 is FQNEAQ in the germline V gene (reference sequence). The CDR3 is 18 amino acids. With V trimmed by 1 base and J by 2 bases, 13 bases remained unmatched. The CDR3 nucleotides read TGTGCCAGCAGCTTAGTTCTGACGTTGACAGGGCCCAACACTGAAGCTTTCTTT. It specifies CASSLVLTLTGPNTEAFF.

V is TRBV19 and J is TRBJ1-5; D is undetermined. V was shortened by 7 bases and J by 8 bases, with 18 bases between the two germline ends. Germline CDR1 LNHDA, CDR2 SQIVND (reference sequence). The CDR3 runs to 14 residues. In DNA, the CDR3 is TGTGCCAGTAACAACCTAGGAGTGTCTGAGCCCCAGCATTTT. This encodes CASNNLGVSEPQHF.

J is TRBJ2-1 and V is TRBV4-1; 7 bases map to TRBD2. The CDR3 consists of 14 residues. The V gene's germline CDR1 is MGHRA and CDR2 YSYEKL. V lost 3 bases and J lost 6; bases outside the gene matches: 5. Here the CDR3 reads CASSQPVAGNEQFF. The CDR3 DNA follows: TGCGCCAGCAGCCAGCCGGTAGCGGGCAATGAGCAGTTCTTC.

V usage is TRBV2 and J usage is TRBJ2-1, with TRBD2 matching 11 bases. This CDR3 is built from 14 residues. The trim removed 8 bases at V and 5 bases at J, leaving 5 bases unmatched. The germline gives CDR1 SNHLY, CDR2 FYNNEI. The CDR3 protein is CASRRGLADNEQFF. The CDR3 DNA reads as TGTGCCAGCCGGAGGGGACTAGCGGACAATGAGCAGTTCTTC.

This clone was seen a single time. The chain couples TRBV28 to TRBJ2-3; unclear D gene. The CDR3 has 12 amino acids. The V end was cut by 7 bases, the J end by 2 bases, with 7 bases between. The germline V gene encodes CDR1 MDHEN and CDR2 SYDVKM. CDR3: CASKTATDTQYF. The CDR3 DNA reads as TGTGCCAGCAAAACCGCCACAGATACGCAGTATTTT.

This clone was counted a single time. The chain carries TRBV7-2 and TRBJ2-3, with 8 bases aligning to TRBD1. The CDR3 is 15 amino acids. Germline V gene sequence: CDR1 SGHTA, CDR2 FQGNSA. V was clipped by 8 bases and J by 2 bases; unmatched bases: 9. CDR3 region: CASVIGDRLTDTQYF. The CDR3 coding sequence is TGTGCCAGCGTCATAGGGGACAGGCTCACAGATACGCAGTATTTT.

The rearrangement links TRBV28 to TRBJ1-2; D remains unclear. Germline V lookup: CDR1 MDHEN, CDR2 SYDVKM. The CDR3 has 10 residues. V dropped 6 bases and J dropped 8 bases, with 7 bases sitting between them. The CDR3 bases are TGTGCCAGCAGCCAGGTCGGCTACACCTTC. It yields the protein CASSQVGYTF.

This chain connects TRBV1 to TRBJ2-7; the table's D call, TRBD1, was not checked against the DNA. TRBV1 constitutes a pseudogene. The CDR3 has 15 residues. CDR3 DNA: TGCACCAGCAGCCAAGATCCGGACAGCTCCTACGAGCAGTACTTC. It is translated as CTSSQDPDSSYEQYF.